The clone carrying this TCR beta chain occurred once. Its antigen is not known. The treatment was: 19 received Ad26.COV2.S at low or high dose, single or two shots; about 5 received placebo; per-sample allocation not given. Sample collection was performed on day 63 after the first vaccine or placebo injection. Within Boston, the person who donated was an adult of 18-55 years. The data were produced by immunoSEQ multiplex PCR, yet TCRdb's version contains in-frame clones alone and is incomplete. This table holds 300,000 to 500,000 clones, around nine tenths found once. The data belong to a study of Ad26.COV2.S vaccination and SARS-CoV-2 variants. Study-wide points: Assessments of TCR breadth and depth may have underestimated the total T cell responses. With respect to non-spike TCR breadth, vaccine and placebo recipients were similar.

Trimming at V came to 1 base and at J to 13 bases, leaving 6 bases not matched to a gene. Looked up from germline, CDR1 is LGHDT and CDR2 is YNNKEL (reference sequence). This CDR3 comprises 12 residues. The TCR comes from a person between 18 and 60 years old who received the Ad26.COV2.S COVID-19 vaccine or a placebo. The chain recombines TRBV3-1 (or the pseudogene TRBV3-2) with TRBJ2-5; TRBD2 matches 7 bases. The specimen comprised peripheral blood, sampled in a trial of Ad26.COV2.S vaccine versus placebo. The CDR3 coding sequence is TGTGCCAGCAGCCAAGTCGGCAGCGGGGTGTACTTC. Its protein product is CASSQVGSGVYF.